This T cell receptor (beta chain) was sequenced for a study of shared clonotypes between healthy human individuals (TCRdb year 2020). Regarding the complete study: The cohort included three men and a couple of women between 18 and 49 years of age. For each donor, CD4 naive and CD4 memory were each run on three plates, CD8 naive on two plates, and CD8 memory on one plate. The study deeply sequenced blood TCR repertoires of about 5 healthy adults to estimate repertoire size and the extent of clonotype sharing between individuals. To increase sequencing depth and limit assay-specific biases, TCR repertoire library preparation and sequencing were carried out by different laboratories using diverse techniques. Leukapheresis yielded between about 0.85 and 9 billion PBMCs per donor. The research as a whole found: Because the study included only a small number of donors, the genetic and exposure-history diversity represented was limited. Even with the large sequencing depth, rarefaction of the sorted-subset datasets indicated that sequencing was incomplete. Approximately 4.8% of naive CD4, roughly 3.6% of naive CD8, roughly 2.4% of memory CD4, and about 0.4% of memory CD8 clonotypes were shared across several donors. Pairwise subsampling indicated that sequencing depth was expected to affect the degree of clonotype sharing among donors. Only blood was sampled, and tissue TCR repertoires likely differ from those in blood. Compared with non-shared clonotypes, the clonotypes found in all four sorted-subset donors had higher generation probabilities. Estimated clonotype richness was generally larger for naive than for memory subsets.

Of note for this clone: Its antigen has not been determined. The sample holds no much larger clone one base away, and base qualities are not on file.

CD8 naive samples were CD45RO-negative cells positively selected for CCR7, giving a CD45RA+CCR7+ population that excluded TemRA cells. Donors were healthy HIV-negative adults with no recently reported acute infections or vaccinations. Every donor was a Caucasian adult living in Nashville, Tennessee, USA. After blood collection by leukapheresis, PBMCs were isolated using Ficoll-Histopaque density gradient centrifugation and then cryopreserved in the vapor phase of liquid nitrogen. Analytical flow cytometry was used to check the purity and quantity of every magnetically sorted T cell population. From each sorted fraction, genomic DNA was isolated and quantified by UV absorbance on a Nanodrop 2000c. TCR CDR3 regions were amplified from genomic DNA by multiplex PCR using the deep immunoSEQ assay. Genomic DNA extracted from each cell subset was distributed evenly over all wells of several immunoSEQ 96-well plates, and each plate served as one replicate. For sorted subsets, around 200 ng genomic DNA, equal to 30,000 to 35,000 T cell genomes, was loaded into each replicate PCR. The purified libraries were quantified using a Qubit 3.0 fluorometer, sized with a Bioanalyzer 2100, and then quantified again using the KAPA Library Quantification kit. Every immunoSEQ 96-well plate was sequenced on a dedicated single-read 150-cycle Illumina NextSeq 550 flow cell. On the authors' methods: Because the immunoSEQ output included only junctional sequences and no quality scores, the filtering could not be the same as the filtering used for full-length reads. Sequences were annotated with PyIR, a Python wrapper for IgBLAST v1.9, using IMGT germline references to assign V/J genes and CDR3. Reads were removed for weak V/J assignments (E-value above 1e-6), missing CDR3, stop codons, out-of-frame junctions, or ambiguous translated residues. V3J clonotypes were defined as sequences sharing the same inferred V gene, J gene, and CDR3 amino acid sequence. The percentage overlap between two repertoires was calculated by dividing the number of shared unique clonotypes by the size of the smaller repertoire. RTK rarefaction, the Chao1 estimator, and Recon v2.1 estimates of unobserved clonotypes were used to assess repertoire richness. For all TCRbeta clonotypes obtained by the gDNA method from a few donors, generation probabilities were computed with OLGA. Held by TCRdb, this immuneACCESS table contains in-frame sequences only and omits some clones. Under half of the omission traces to an unresolved V gene where checked; the cause of the rest is unknown. Clonal size and the V and J genes are those of that table, whereas D and trimming came from the DNA. Counted in this sample were about 2.2 million clones; about 93% of them appeared once. The ten largest clones add up to around 1.7% of the sample.

The source is a man between 18 and 35 years old in good health. Some clones in this sample may be carry-over from other donors' samples. The source material was naive CD8+ T cells from PBMCs. In light of the paper, this sample's cell subset or site label describes: CD45RA+CCR7+.

The CDR3 loop reads CAISEGSSLRNTEAFF. The nucleotide sequence reads as follows: TGTGCCATCAGTGAGGGTAGTTCGCTTCGGAACACTGAAGCTTTCTTT. This sequence uses TRBV10-3 and TRBJ1-1; confidence is insufficient to name the D gene. Inclusive of the bounding cysteine and phenylalanine, the CDR3 is 16 residues long. Only the CDR3 region is kept as DNA, spanning 48 bases read in frame from base 1. Based on the germline V gene, the CDR1 and CDR2 sequences are ENHRY and SYGVKD. The junction carries 14 bases between V and J, which are trimmed by 2 bases and 1 base respectively.